Below, 5 T cell receptor beta chains from the same sample are listed, as sequenced in a study of blood T cells in healthy people across ages. Sample-barcoded 5' priming and a J-beta primer mix drove a second PCR of roughly 7 to 11 cycles. TCRdb re-called the 5' RACE reads with MiXCR, one entry per CDR3 protein. Here the sample spans 1.5 million to 1.8 million distinct CDR3 sequences, roughly two fifths being singletons. The sample comprised blood. All receptors derive from a young woman in good health.

The chain uses TRBV6-1 and TRBJ2-1, with D perhaps assigned TRBD1 or TRBD2 (5 bases each). V was pared by 2 bases and J by 2 bases, with 10 bases between. CDR3 length equals 15 residues. The germline gives CDR1 MNHNS, CDR2 SASEGT. The CDR3 nucleotides read TGTGCCAGCAGTGAATGGGGGAGCCCCTACAATGAGCAGTTCTTC. It translates to CASSEWGSPYNEQFF.

This clonotype showed up just a few times. The chain employs TRBV3-1 and TRBJ2-3; D is uncertain. The CDR3 contains 14 residues. Germline assignment: CDR1 LGHDT and CDR2 YNNKEL (reference sequence). V lost 2 bases and J 6 bases, leaving 12 bases between the germline ends. DNA of the CDR3: TGTGCCAGCAGCCAAAAGGGATATACTGATACGCAGTATTTT. It yields the protein CASSQKGYTDTQYF.

This clonotype appeared a few times. This chain connects TRBV13 to TRBJ2-7, with 11 bases lining up with TRBD2. CDR3 length: 16 residues. Germline CDR1 reads PRHDT; CDR2 reads FYEKMQ (reference sequence). Losses at the gene ends were 5 bases for V and 2 bases for J; bases not matched to a gene: 8. In DNA, the CDR3 is TGTGCCAGCAGCCCAAAGACTAGCGGGATTGCCTACGAGCAGTACTTC. Its translation is CASSPKTSGIAYEQYF.

The chain recombines TRBV5-1 with TRBJ2-1; 7 nucleotides agree with TRBD1. The CDR3 length is 14 residues. CDR1 is SGHRS and CDR2 is YFSETQ in the germline V gene. J lost 10 bases, V lost 3 bases, and 10 bases had no gene match. The CDR3 sequence: CASSSGQPSYEQFF. CDR3 sequence (DNA): TGCGCCAGCAGCTCGGGACAGCCTTCCTACGAGCAGTTCTTC.

This clonotype was counted between two and nine times. J is TRBJ2-5 and V is TRBV12-3 or TRBV12-4; D may be TRBD1 (6 bases). Near its end, the DNA agrees better with TRBJ2-7, so the J call may be wrong. The CDR3 has 14 residues. The CDR3 DNA reads as TGTGCCAGCAGTTTCCGAACAGGGTGGGACGAGCAGTACTTC. Translating gives CASSFRTGWDEQYF.